The source of this T cell receptor (beta chain) is a study of T-cell memory formation after mild COVID-19. Study-level results: A balance of CD4 and CD8 characterized clones contracting day 15 to 85, whereas later expanders leaned CD4+.

Germline-derived CDR1 and CDR2 are SGHTA and FQGNSA. CDR3 size: 16 residues. The J segment lost 5 bases and the V segment lost 2 bases, leaving 12 bases of the junction unmatched. TCRdb analysed the 5' RACE reads with MiXCR anew, one entry per CDR3 protein. The sample includes roughly 580,000 distinct CDR3 sequences, over 15% of them seen just once. Comment on this clonotype: Its antigen is undetermined.

The sequenced sample consisted of PBMCs or a T cell subset sorted from them (not recorded which). This chain links TRBV7-2 with TRBJ2-7, with 7 bases that match TRBD2. The sequence was obtained from an adult woman who had mild COVID-19 (a few samples of this study predate the infection). Cell type and time point are not known. In nucleotides, the CDR3 is TGTGCCAGCAGCTTACGTGGCGGGAGACCGTTTAACGAGCAGTACTTC. Protein: CASSLRGGRPFNEQYF.